A selection of T cell receptor beta chains follows, all from one sample in a study of cytomegalovirus exposure and HLA in healthy donors. Measured with immunoSEQ multiplex PCR; TCRdb has only the in-frame clones, and not every one. This sample has 90,000 to 100,000 clones; approximately 79% occur once, and the top ten carry around a fifth. The sequenced sample was PBMCs. These receptor sequences come from a woman in her sixties or seventies in good health and CMV-seropositive. Both conserved end residues are part of each CDR3. A D gene is named only where the DNA matches it firmly. Where a row states a size, it is once, few, many or the class of an expanded clone; other rows omit it.

NA,TRBJ2-1,TRBD1,TRBV28,CASTLPDRVFDEQFF,TGTGCCAGCACCCTCCCGGACAGGGTATTTGATGAGCAGTTCTTC
NA,TRBJ2-7,NA,TRBV28,CASSLGGGYPYEQYF,TGTGCCAGCAGTTTGGGAGGGGGGTACCCCTACGAGCAGTACTTC
NA,TRBJ2-1,NA,TRBV10-3,CAISEMASDELPSGNEQFF,TGTGCCATCAGTGAGATGGCTAGCGACGAACTCCCAAGCGGGAATGAGCAGTTCTTC
NA,TRBJ1-6,TRBD1,TRBV5-4,CASSLDRQGASPLHF,TGTGCCAGCAGCTTGGATCGGCAGGGGGCCTCACCCCTCCACTTT
NA,TRBJ1-2,NA,TRBV19,CASSTTLKYGYTF,TGTGCCAGTAGTACAACTCTAAAATATGGCTACACCTTC
NA,TRBJ1-2,NA,TRBV6-6,CASSYWIQGDYGYTF,TGTGCCAGCAGTTACTGGATACAGGGTGACTATGGCTACACCTTC
NA,TRBJ2-1,TRBD1,TRBV19,CASSATGETYNEQFF,TGTGCCAGTAGTGCGACAGGGGAGACCTACAATGAGCAGTTCTTC
NA,TRBJ2-1,TRBD2,TRBV13,CASSLEGLAGGGEQFF,TGTGCCAGCAGCTTAGAGGGACTAGCGGGAGGGGGTGAGCAGTTCTTC
NA,TRBJ2-5,TRBD2,TRBV4-2,CASSQVGRSGSGETQYF,TGTGCCAGCAGCCAAGTCGGACGTAGCGGGAGCGGAGAGACCCAGTACTTC
NA,TRBJ1-2,NA,TRBV30,CAWSVRSQGGDGYTF,TGTGCCTGGAGTGTGAGATCCCAGGGAGGGGATGGCTACACCTTC
NA,TRBJ1-1,NA,TRBV30,CAWNLGQWDTEAFF,TGTGCCTGGAACCTGGGGCAGTGGGACACTGAAGCTTTCTTT
NA,TRBJ1-2,TRBD1,TRBV12-5,CASGQDREDYGYTF,TGTGCTAGTGGACAAGACAGGGAAGACTATGGCTACACCTTC
NA,TRBJ2-1,TRBD2,TRBV6-6,CASRVSGKDNEQFF,TGTGCCAGCAGGGTTAGCGGGAAAGACAATGAGCAGTTCTTC
NA,TRBJ2-1,TRBD2,TRBV19,CATQGGRSYNEQFF,TGTGCCACCCAAGGCGGGAGGTCCTACAATGAGCAGTTCTTC
NA,TRBJ1-3,NA,TRBV11-2,CASSLEQSFSGNTIYF,TGTGCCAGCAGCTTAGAACAGTCTTTCTCTGGAAACACCATATATTTT
NA,TRBJ2-1,NA,TRBV19,CASTSTRGIYNEQFF,TGTGCCAGTACCTCGACAAGAGGGATTTATAATGAGCAGTTCTTC
few,TRBJ2-2,TRBD1,TRBV5-1,CASSLEGAPGELFF,TGCGCCAGCAGCTTGGAGGGGGCCCCCGGGGAGCTGTTTTTT